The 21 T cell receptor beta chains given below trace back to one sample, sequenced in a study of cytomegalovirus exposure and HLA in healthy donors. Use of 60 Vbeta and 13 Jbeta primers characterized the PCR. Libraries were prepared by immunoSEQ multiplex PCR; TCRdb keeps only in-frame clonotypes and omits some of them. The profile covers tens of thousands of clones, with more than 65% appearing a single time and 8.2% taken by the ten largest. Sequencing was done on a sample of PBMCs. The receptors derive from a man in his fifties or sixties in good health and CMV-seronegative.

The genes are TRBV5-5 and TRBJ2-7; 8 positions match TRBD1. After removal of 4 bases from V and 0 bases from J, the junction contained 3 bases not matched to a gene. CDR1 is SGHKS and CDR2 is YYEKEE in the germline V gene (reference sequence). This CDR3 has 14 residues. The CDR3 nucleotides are TGTGCCAGCAGCCTCAGGGGGCCCTCCTACGAGCAGTACTTC. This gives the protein CASSLRGPSYEQYF.

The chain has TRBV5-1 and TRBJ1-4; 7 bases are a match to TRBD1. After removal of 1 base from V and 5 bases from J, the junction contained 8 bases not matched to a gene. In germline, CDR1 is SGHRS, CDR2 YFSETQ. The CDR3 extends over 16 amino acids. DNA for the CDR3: TGCGCCAGCAGCTTGACCCCCTCGACAGGGAATGAAAAACTGTTTTTT. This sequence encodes CASSLTPSTGNEKLFF.

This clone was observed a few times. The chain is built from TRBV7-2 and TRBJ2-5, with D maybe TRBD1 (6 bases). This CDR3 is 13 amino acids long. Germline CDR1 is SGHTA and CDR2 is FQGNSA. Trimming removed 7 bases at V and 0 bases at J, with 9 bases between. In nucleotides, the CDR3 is TGTGCCAGCAACAGGGTCGACCAAGAGACCCAGTACTTC. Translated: CASNRVDQETQYF.

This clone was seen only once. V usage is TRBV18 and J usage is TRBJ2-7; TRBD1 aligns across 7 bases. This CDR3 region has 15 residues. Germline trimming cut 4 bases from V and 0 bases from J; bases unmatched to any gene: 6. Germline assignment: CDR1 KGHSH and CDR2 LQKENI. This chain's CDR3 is CASSLGQYNSYEQYF. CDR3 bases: TGTGCCAGCTCACTGGGACAGTACAACTCCTACGAGCAGTACTTC.

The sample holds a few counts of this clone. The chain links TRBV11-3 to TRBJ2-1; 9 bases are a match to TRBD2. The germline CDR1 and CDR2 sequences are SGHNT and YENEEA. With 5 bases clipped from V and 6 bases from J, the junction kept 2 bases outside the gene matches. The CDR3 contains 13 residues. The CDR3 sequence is CASSQLAGNEQFF. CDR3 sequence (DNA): TGTGCCAGCAGCCAACTAGCGGGCAATGAGCAGTTCTTC.

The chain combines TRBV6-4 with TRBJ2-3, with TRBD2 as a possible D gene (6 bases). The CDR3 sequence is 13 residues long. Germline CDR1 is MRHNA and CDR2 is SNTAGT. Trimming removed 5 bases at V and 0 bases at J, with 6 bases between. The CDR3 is CASSSGSTDTQYF. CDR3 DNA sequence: TGTGCCAGCAGTAGCGGGAGCACAGATACGCAGTATTTT.

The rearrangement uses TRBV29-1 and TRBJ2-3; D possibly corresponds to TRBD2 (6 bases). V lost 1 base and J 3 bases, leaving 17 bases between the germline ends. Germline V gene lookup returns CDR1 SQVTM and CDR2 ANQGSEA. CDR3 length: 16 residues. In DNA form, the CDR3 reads TGCAGCGTTGAAGGGGACTTGAGGGGCGGTACAGATACGCAGTATTTT. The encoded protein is CSVEGDLRGGTDTQYF.

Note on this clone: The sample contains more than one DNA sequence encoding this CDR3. The CDR3: CSALRDTEAFF. The CDR3 DNA sequence: TGCAGTGCTCTCCGGGACACTGAAGCTTTCTTT. This chain connects TRBV20-1 to TRBJ1-1; D uncertain. CDR1 DFQATT and CDR2 SNEGSKA come from the germline V gene (reference sequence). V lost 5 bases and J lost 3, with 7 bases in between. CDR3 length: 11 amino acids.

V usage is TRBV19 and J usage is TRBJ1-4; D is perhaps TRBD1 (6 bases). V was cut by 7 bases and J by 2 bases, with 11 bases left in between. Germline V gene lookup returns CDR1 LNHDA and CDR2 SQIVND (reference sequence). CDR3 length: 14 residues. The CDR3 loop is CASNLRGTNEKLFF. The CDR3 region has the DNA TGTGCCAGTAACCTCAGGGGCACTAATGAAAAACTGTTTTTT.

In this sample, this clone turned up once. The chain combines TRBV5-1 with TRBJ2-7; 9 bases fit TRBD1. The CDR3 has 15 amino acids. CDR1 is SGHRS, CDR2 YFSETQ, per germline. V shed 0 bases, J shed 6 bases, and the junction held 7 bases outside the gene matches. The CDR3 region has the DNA TGCGCCAGCAGCTTGGACAGGGGGCGCTTGGCCGAGCAGTACTTC. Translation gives CASSLDRGRLAEQYF.

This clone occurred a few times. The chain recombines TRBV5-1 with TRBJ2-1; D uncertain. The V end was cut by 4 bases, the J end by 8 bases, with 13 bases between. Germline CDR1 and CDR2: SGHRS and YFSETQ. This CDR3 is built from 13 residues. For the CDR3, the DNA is TGCGCCAGCAGCGAACGAGCGTTAGATGAGCAGTTCTTC. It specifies CASSERALDEQFF.

The CDR3 spells CASSVGGETNEKLFF. The CDR3 coding sequence is TGTGCCAGCAGTGTTGGGGGCGAAACTAATGAAAAACTGTTTTTT. The chain uses TRBV2 and TRBJ1-4; tentatively, D is TRBD1 (6 bases). V lost 4 bases, J lost 1 base, and 10 bases lay in between. The CDR3 runs 15 residues. CDR1 and CDR2 (germline): SNHLY, FYNNEI.

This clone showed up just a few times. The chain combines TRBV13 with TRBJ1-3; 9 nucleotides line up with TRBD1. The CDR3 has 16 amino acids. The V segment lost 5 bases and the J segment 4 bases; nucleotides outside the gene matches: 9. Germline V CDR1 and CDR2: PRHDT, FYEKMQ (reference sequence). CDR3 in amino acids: CASSPTMDRGGNTIYF. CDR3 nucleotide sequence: TGTGCCAGCAGCCCTACTATGGACAGGGGAGGAAACACCATATATTTT.

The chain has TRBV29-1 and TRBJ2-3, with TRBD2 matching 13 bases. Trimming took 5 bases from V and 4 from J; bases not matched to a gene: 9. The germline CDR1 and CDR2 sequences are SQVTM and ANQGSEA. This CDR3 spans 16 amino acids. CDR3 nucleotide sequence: TGCAGCGTTACCCCACTAGCGGGGGGGCCAGCAGATACGCAGTATTTT. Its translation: CSVTPLAGGPADTQYF.

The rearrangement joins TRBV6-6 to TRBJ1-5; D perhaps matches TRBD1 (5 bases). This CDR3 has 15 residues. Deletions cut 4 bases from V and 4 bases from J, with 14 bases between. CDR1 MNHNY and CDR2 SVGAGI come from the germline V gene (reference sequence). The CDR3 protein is CASSSVPGGNQPQHF. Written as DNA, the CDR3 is TGTGCCAGCAGTTCGGTCCCGGGGGGGAATCAGCCCCAGCATTTT.

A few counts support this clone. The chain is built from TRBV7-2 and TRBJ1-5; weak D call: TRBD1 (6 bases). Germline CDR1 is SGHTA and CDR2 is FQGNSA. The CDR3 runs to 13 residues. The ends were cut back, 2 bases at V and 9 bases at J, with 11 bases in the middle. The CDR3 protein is CASSLKGGRPQHF. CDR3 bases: TGTGCCAGCAGCTTAAAAGGGGGAAGGCCCCAGCATTTT. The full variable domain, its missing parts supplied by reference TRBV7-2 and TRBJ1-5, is GAGVSQSPSNKVTEKGKDVELRCDPISGHTALYWYRQSLGQGLEFLIYFQGNSAPDKSGLPSDRFSAERTGGSVSTLTIQRTQQEDSAVYLCASSLKGGRPQHFGDGTRLSIL.

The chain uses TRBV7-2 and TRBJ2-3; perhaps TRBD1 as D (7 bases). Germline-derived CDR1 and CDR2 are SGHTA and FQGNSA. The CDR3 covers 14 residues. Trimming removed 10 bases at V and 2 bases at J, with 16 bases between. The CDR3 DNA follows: TGTGCCACCTCGGAGGGGGCGTTCACAGATACGCAGTATTTT. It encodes CATSEGAFTDTQYF.

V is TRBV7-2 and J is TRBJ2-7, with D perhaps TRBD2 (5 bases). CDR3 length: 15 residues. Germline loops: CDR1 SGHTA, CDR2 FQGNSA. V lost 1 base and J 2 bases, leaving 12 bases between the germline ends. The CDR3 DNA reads TGTGCCAGCAGCTTAGAGGCTAGCAGAACCTACGAGCAGTACTTC. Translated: CASSLEASRTYEQYF. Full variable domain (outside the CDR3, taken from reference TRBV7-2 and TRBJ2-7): GAGVSQSPSNKVTEKGKDVELRCDPISGHTALYWYRQSLGQGLEFLIYFQGNSAPDKSGLPSDRFSAERTGGSVSTLTIQRTQQEDSAVYLCASSLEASRTYEQYFGPGTRLTVT.

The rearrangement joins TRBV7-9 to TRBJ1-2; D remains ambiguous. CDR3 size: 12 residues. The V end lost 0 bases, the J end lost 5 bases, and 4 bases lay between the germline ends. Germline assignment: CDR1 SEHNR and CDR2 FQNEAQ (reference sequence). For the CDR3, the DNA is TGTGCCAGCAGCTTAGCCCTGTATGGCTACACCTTC. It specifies CASSLALYGYTF. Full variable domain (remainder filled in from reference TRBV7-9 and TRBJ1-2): DTGVSQNPRHKITKRGQNVTFRCDPISEHNRLYWYRQTLGQGPEFLTYFQNEAQLEKSRLLSDRFSAERPKGSFSTLEIQRTEQGDSAMYLCASSLALYGYTFGSGTRLTVV.

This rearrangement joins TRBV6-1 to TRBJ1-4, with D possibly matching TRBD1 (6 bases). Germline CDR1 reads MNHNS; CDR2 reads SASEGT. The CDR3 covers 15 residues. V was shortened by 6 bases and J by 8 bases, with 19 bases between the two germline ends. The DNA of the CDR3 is TGTGCCAGCAGGATGAGCAGGGGAACGGGGGAAAAACTGTTTTTT. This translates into CASRMSRGTGEKLFF.

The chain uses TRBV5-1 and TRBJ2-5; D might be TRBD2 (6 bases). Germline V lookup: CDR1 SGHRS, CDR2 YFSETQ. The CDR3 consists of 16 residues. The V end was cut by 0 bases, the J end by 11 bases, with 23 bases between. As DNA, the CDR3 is TGCGCCAGCAGCTTGGACTCCGGGACCCTCGGAGGGGAGCAGTACTTC. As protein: CASSLDSGTLGGEQYF.